The clone carrying this T cell receptor (beta chain) was seen a handful of times. The antigen remains undetermined. The data stem from a study of blood T cells in healthy people across ages. The second PCR ran roughly 6 to 11 cycles with a sample-barcoded 5' primer and J-beta primers. Through a template-switch adaptor with 12 random nucleotides, each cDNA molecule received a tag. TCRdb recomputed calls from the 5' RACE reads with MiXCR, one row per CDR3 protein. The sample gives about 1.7 million distinct CDR3 sequences, over 25% of which show up once; 6.5% to 8.5% is in the top ten. Findings of the study overall: A greater number of naive CD4+ cells and higher diversity distinguished long-lived donors from aged donors.

For every donor, a draw yielded around 9.4 milliliters of peripheral blood. V was clipped by 5 bases and J by 7 bases; unmatched bases: 6. The germline gives CDR1 KGHDR, CDR2 SFDVKD. This CDR3 comprises 16 residues. The origin of this receptor is a woman aged 30 to 39 in good health. Sequencing input: blood. V gene TRBV24-1 combines with J gene TRBJ2-1; 14 bases line up with TRBD2. The CDR3 region is CATSAGLAGVWNEQFF. CDR3 nucleotides: TGTGCCACCAGTGCGGGACTAGCGGGGGTTTGGAATGAGCAGTTCTTC.